This passage covers 21 T cell receptor beta chains from one sample sequenced in a study of TIL therapy for anti-PD-1-resistant metastatic lung cancer. The libraries were made with immunoSEQ v3. The table came from immunoSEQ multiplex PCR; TCRdb's copy has only in-frame clones and leaves some out. The sample records more than 90,000 clones, roughly two thirds being singletons. Time point indicated: pre-treatment sample, taken before nivolumab and TIL therapy. Most excised metastases sampled were pleural nodules or supraclavicular lymph nodes. The material sequenced was tumor tissue, taken at baseline. The receptors were sampled from a person aged 25 to 80 with non-small cell lung cancer.

V usage is TRBV7-9 and J usage is TRBJ2-2; 8 bases align to TRBD1. The CDR3 has 16 residues. Germline V gene data show CDR1 as SEHNR and CDR2 as FQNEAQ (reference sequence). J gave up 3 bases and V 4 bases, and 7 bases lay outside the gene matches. The DNA for the CDR3 is TGTGCCAGCAGCTCCTCAGGGGGCGGGTACACCGGGGAGCTGTTTTTT. Protein sequence: CASSSSGGGYTGELFF.

This clone was observed a few times. J is TRBJ2-7 and V is TRBV29-1; TRBD2 aligns across 7 bases. Germline V gene data show CDR1 as SQVTM and CDR2 as ANQGSEA. The CDR3 loop spans 15 amino acids. V shed 6 bases and J 0 bases; nucleotides not matched to a gene: 11. CDR3 region: CSVTPPGRSSYEQYF. CDR3 bases: TGCAGCGTCACTCCACCCGGGAGGAGCTCCTACGAGCAGTACTTC.

The table lists this clone with a count of one. This sequence joins TRBV6-6 and TRBJ2-1; weak D call: TRBD2 (6 bases). The germline CDR1 and CDR2 sequences are MNHNY and SVGAGI (reference sequence). Trimming shortened V by 5 bases and J by 0 bases, and 20 bases separated the two germline ends. The CDR3 consists of 18 residues. CDR3 protein: CASSRLGAYTSSYNEQFF. The CDR3 DNA reads TGTGCCAGCAGTCGACTAGGTGCCTATACAAGCTCCTACAATGAGCAGTTCTTC.

The J gene is TRBJ2-1, the V gene TRBV18; 7 bases map to TRBD1. V shed 3 bases, J shed 7 bases, and the junction held 6 bases outside the gene matches. Germline V gives CDR1 KGHSH, CDR2 LQKENI. This CDR3 comprises 14 residues. The CDR3 bases are TGTGCCAGCTCACCGGACAGACAGGGTAATGAGCAGTTCTTC. Its translation: CASSPDRQGNEQFF.

The chain uses TRBV28 and TRBJ2-5; D gene uncertain. Trimming took 2 bases from V and 5 from J, leaving 12 bases between them. The CDR3 runs 14 residues. Germline lookup yields CDR1 MDHEN and CDR2 SYDVKM. CDR3 sequence reads: CASSLIRYQETQYF. As DNA, the CDR3 is TGTGCCAGCAGTTTAATCAGGTATCAGGAGACCCAGTACTTC. The full variable domain, its missing parts supplied by reference TRBV28 and TRBJ2-5, is DVKVTQSSRYLVKRTGEKVFLECVQDMDHENMFWYRQDPGLGLRLIYFSYDVKMKEKGDIPEGYSVSREKKERFSLILESASTNQTSMYLCASSLIRYQETQYFGPGTRLLVL.

The chain joins TRBV29-1 to TRBJ2-7, with a weak D call TRBD2 (5 bases). Germline CDR1 SQVTM, CDR2 ANQGSEA. The CDR3 length is 13 residues. Trimming removed 6 bases from V and 4 bases from J, with 16 bases in between. The CDR3 protein is CSVGLALGYEQYF. The CDR3 DNA sequence: TGCAGCGTCGGACTCGCCCTGGGGTACGAGCAGTACTTC.

The rearrangement uses TRBV5-4 and TRBJ2-3, with D possibly matching TRBD2 (7 bases). CDR1 SGHNT and CDR2 YYREEE come from the germline V gene (reference sequence). CDR3 length equals 15 residues. Trimming took off 4 bases at V and 4 bases at J, with 16 bases between the two ends. CDR3 amino acids: CASSKWGGWADTQYF. The CDR3 bases are TGTGCCAGCAGCAAATGGGGGGGCTGGGCAGATACGCAGTATTTT.

This clone was recorded many times. V gene TRBV11-2 combines with J gene TRBJ2-7; a weak D match, TRBD2 (6 bases). V was shortened by 0 bases and J by 9 bases, with 9 bases between the two germline ends. This CDR3 region has 12 residues. Germline CDR1 is SGHAT and CDR2 is FQNNGV. CDR3 coding DNA: TGTGCCAGCAGCTTAGACGGGGGTGGGCAGTACTTC. Translating it yields CASSLDGGGQYF.

CDR3: CASSFFRRESYEQYF. Here the CDR3 DNA reads TGTGCCAGCAGTTTTTTTCGCAGGGAGTCCTACGAGCAGTACTTC. The J gene is TRBJ2-7, the V gene TRBV6-2 or TRBV6-3; D tentatively fits TRBD1 or TRBD2 (5 bases each). Trimming cost V 4 bases and J 1 base, with 14 bases left between them. Germline V gives CDR1 MNHEY, CDR2 SVGEGT. The CDR3 is made up of 15 amino acids.

This clone showed up just a few times. V gene TRBV10-2 combines with J gene TRBJ2-7, with D possibly being TRBD1 (6 bases). Trimming pared 6 bases from V and 11 bases from J, leaving 26 bases between. Germline assignment: CDR1 WSHSY and CDR2 SAAADI. This CDR3 comprises 15 residues. CDR3 sequence: CASSDPQGLVTLEYF. CDR3 coding DNA: TGCGCCAGCAGCGATCCACAGGGCCTCGTTACCTTGGAGTACTTC.

V gene TRBV12-3 or TRBV12-4 combines with J gene TRBJ1-2, with TRBD1 matching over 9 bases. The V gene end was trimmed by 7 bases and the J gene end by 8 bases; junction bases not matched to a gene: 8. CDR3 length: 13 residues. CDR3 nucleotides: TGTGCCAGCATTCGGGACAGGGTCGGCGGCTACACCTTC. This encodes CASIRDRVGGYTF.

The rearrangement links TRBV24-1 to TRBJ2-3; the D call may be TRBD1 or TRBD2 (5 bases each). Germline-derived CDR1 and CDR2 are KGHDR and SFDVKD. The CDR3 covers 15 residues. The V gene lost 2 bases and the J gene lost 5 bases, with 13 bases spanning the gap. CDR3 protein: CATSDSGGLGDTQYF. CDR3 DNA: TGTGCCACCAGTGATTCTGGGGGTTTAGGAGATACGCAGTATTTT.

This chain joins TRBV27 and TRBJ1-5; maybe TRBD1 (5 bases). The CDR3 loop spans 13 amino acids. CDR1 and CDR2 from the germline V gene are MNHEY and SMNVEV (reference sequence). V was clipped by 8 bases and J by 0 bases, with 8 bases between them. CDR3: CASRQYSNQPQHF. CDR3 bases: TGTGCCAGCCGACAGTATAGCAATCAGCCCCAGCATTTT.

This chain connects TRBV4-1 to TRBJ2-5; no clear D. Trimming took 1 base from V and 5 from J, leaving 5 bases between them. The CDR3 length is 12 residues. The germline gives CDR1 MGHRA, CDR2 YSYEKL. The CDR3 bases are TGCGCCAGCAGCCAAGGATGGGAGACCCAGTACTTC. This translates into CASSQGWETQYF.

V is TRBV4-3 and J is TRBJ2-3; 9 bases align to TRBD2. With 0 bases clipped from V and 14 bases from J, the junction kept 9 bases outside the gene matches. CDR1 and CDR2 (germline): LGHNA, YSLEER. The CDR3 is 14 amino acids. DNA of the CDR3: TGCGCCAGCAGCCAAGATACCCAGCGGGGGGCCTTGTATTTT. Protein sequence: CASSQDTQRGALYF.

The count of this clone is one. CDR3 in amino acids: CASSSMGLVDEQYF. The CDR3 region has the DNA TGCGCCAGCAGCTCTATGGGACTAGTGGACGAGCAGTACTTC. The chain uses TRBV5-1 and TRBJ2-7; TRBD2 agrees at 8 bases. The CDR3 spans 14 residues. V was clipped by 3 bases and J by 5 bases; unmatched bases: 7. Germline V gene lookup returns CDR1 SGHRS and CDR2 YFSETQ.

The chain joins TRBV19 to TRBJ1-5; D is possibly TRBD1 (6 bases). Trimming took off 5 bases at V and 12 bases at J, with 20 bases between the two ends. There are 14 residues in the CDR3. Looked up from germline, CDR1 is LNHDA and CDR2 is SQIVND (reference sequence). In nucleotides, the CDR3 is TGTGCCAGTAGTGCGGGACAATCCGTTAAGAGCCAGCATTTT. As protein: CASSAGQSVKSQHF.

The J gene is TRBJ1-2, the V gene TRBV4-1; D is undetermined. Trimming stripped 2 bases from V and 4 bases from J, with 8 bases between. Germline loops: CDR1 MGHRA, CDR2 YSYEKL. CDR3 size: 13 residues. The CDR3, as DNA: TGCGCCAGCAGCCAACTACGGACCTATGGCTACACCTTC. Translated, it gives CASSQLRTYGYTF.

V is TRBV29-1 and J is TRBJ2-1, with D perhaps given as TRBD1 or TRBD2 (5 bases each). This CDR3 contains 13 residues. Trimming removed 7 bases at V and 2 bases at J, with 12 bases between. Germline values: CDR1 SQVTM, CDR2 ANQGSEA. The CDR3 loop reads CSGWDGTYNEQFF. Written as DNA, the CDR3 is TGCAGCGGGTGGGACGGGACCTACAATGAGCAGTTCTTC.

The chain links TRBV6-6 to TRBJ2-7, with D possibly TRBD1 on 6 matching bases. There are 12 residues in the CDR3. V was shortened by 6 bases and J by 6 bases, with 12 bases between the two germline ends. CDR1 and CDR2 from the germline V gene are MNHNY and SVGAGI (reference sequence). As DNA, the CDR3 is TGTGCCAGCAGCTATCAGGGGACCGAGCAGTACTTC. Protein: CASSYQGTEQYF.

This clone has only a few counts. This chain uses TRBV23-1 with TRBJ1-2; TRBD1 agrees at 8 bases. TRBV23-1 is marked as an open reading frame, function uncertain. The CDR3 length is 15 residues. Losses at the gene ends were 6 bases for V and 4 bases for J; bases not matched to a gene: 10. The CDR3, as DNA: TGCGCCAGCAGCCAACATAGGACAGGGTCCTATGGCTACACCTTC. This codes for CASSQHRTGSYGYTF.